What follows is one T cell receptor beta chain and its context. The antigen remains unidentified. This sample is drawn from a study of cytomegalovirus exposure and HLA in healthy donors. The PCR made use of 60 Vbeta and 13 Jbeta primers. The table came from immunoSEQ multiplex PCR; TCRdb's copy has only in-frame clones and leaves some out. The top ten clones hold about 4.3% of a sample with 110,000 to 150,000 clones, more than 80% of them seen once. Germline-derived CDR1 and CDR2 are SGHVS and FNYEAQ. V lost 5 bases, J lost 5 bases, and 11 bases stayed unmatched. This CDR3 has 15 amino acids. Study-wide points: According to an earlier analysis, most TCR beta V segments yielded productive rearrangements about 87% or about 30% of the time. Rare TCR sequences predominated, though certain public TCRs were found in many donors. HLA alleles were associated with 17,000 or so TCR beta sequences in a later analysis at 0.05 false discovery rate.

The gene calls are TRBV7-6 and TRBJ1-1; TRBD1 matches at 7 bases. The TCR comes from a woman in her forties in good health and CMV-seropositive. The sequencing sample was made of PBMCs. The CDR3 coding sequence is TGTGCCAGCAGCCCGCTAGGACAGGAATCGACTGAAGCTTTCTTT. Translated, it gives CASSPLGQESTEAFF.